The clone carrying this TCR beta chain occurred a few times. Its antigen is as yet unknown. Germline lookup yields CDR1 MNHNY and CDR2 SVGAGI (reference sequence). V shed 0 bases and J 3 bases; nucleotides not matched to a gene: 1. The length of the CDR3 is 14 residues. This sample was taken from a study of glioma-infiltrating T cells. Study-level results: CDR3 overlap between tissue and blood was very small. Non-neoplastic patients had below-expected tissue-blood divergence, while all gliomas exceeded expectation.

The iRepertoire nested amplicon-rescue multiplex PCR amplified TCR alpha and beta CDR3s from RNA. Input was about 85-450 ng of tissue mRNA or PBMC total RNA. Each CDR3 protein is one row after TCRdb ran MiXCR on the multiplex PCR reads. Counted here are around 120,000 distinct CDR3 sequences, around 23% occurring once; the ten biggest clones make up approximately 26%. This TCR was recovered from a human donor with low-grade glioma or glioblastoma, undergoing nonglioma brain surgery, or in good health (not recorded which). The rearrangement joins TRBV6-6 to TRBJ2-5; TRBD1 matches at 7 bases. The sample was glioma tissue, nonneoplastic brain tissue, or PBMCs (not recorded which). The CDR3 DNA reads TGTGCCAGCAGTTACTCGACAGGGAAAGAGACCCAGTACTTC. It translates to CASSYSTGKETQYF.